These 23 T cell receptor beta chains originate from one sample sequenced in a study of cytomegalovirus exposure and HLA in healthy donors. Both 60 Vbeta primers and 13 Jbeta primers went into the PCR. The data were produced by immunoSEQ multiplex PCR, yet TCRdb's version contains in-frame clones alone and is incomplete. The sample lists some 76,000 clones; roughly two thirds were seen once. The sequenced sample was PBMCs. Source of these receptors: a man in his sixties in good health and CMV-seropositive.

Points on this clone: A junction boundary mismatches the germline segment, possibly from a read error. The rearrangement links TRBV7-7 to TRBJ1-4, with D possibly TRBD1 on 5 matching bases. The CDR3 length is 16 residues. Germline CDR1 is SSHAT and CDR2 is FNYEAQ (reference sequence). CDR3 sequence (DNA): TGTGCTAGCAGCCCAACAGTGGGAAGGGGATATGAAAAACTGTTTTTT. Translated: CASSPTVGRGYEKLFF.

Concerning this clone: The junction departs from germline at one end; a sequencing error may be responsible. The chain is built from TRBV2 and TRBJ1-2; D uncertain. The CDR3 consists of 10 residues. The V gene's germline CDR1 is SNHLY and CDR2 FYNNEI. The CDR3 DNA sequence: TGTGCCAGCAGTGAAGGGAGGACGCTCTTC. Amino acid sequence: CASSEGRTLF.

The chain combines TRBV6-1 with TRBJ1-2, with D maybe TRBD1 (5 bases). V was pared by 3 bases and J by 8 bases, with 7 bases between. CDR1 is MNHNS and CDR2 is SASEGT in the germline V gene. This CDR3 region has 11 residues. The CDR3 DNA reads TGTGCCAGCAGTGACCCAGGGGGCTACACCTTC. This codes for CASSDPGGYTF.

The genes are TRBV12-5 and TRBJ2-6, with a possible D match to TRBD2 (7 bases). The CDR3 runs to 17 residues. Germline CDR1 is LGHNT and CDR2 is FRNRAP. Trimming pared 4 bases from V and 0 bases from J, leaving 13 bases between. CDR3 loop: CASGSRGGLSGANVLTF. In nucleotides, the CDR3 is TGTGCTAGTGGTTCTAGGGGGGGGCTCTCTGGGGCCAACGTCCTGACTTTC.

The chain combines TRBV28 with TRBJ2-2; 9 nucleotides align to TRBD1. Germline CDR1 is MDHEN and CDR2 is SYDVKM. The length of the CDR3 is 15 residues. V trimming: 5 bases; J trimming: 5 bases; junction bases outside the gene matches: 6. The DNA for the CDR3 is TGTGCCAGCAGTATTACAGGGGGCAGTACCGGGGAGCTGTTTTTT. Protein product: CASSITGGSTGELFF.

This chain connects TRBV7-2 to TRBJ1-5; no clear D gene. V was trimmed by 5 bases and J by 8 bases, leaving 10 bases between them. Per the germline V gene, CDR1 is SGHTA and CDR2 is FQGNSA. This CDR3 is 12 amino acids long. CDR3 nucleotide sequence: TGTGCCAGCAGCCCCTTTGGAGAGCCCCAGCATTTT. This sequence encodes CASSPFGEPQHF.

The rearrangement links TRBV28 to TRBJ1-1; 9 bases are a match to TRBD1. J lost 3 bases, V lost 6 bases, and 5 bases had no gene match. There are 14 residues in the CDR3. Germline CDR1 MDHEN, CDR2 SYDVKM. The CDR3 nucleotides are TGTGCCAGCAGACCCTGGACAGGGGACACTGAAGCTTTCTTT. Translated, it gives CASRPWTGDTEAFF.

The chain has TRBV6-4 and TRBJ2-3, with a possible D match to TRBD1 (5 bases). Trimming took 6 bases from V and 2 from J, leaving 12 bases between them. The length of the CDR3 is 14 residues. Per germline, CDR1 MRHNA and CDR2 SNTAGT. The CDR3 loop is CASSERTTTDTQYF. The CDR3 DNA sequence: TGTGCCAGCAGCGAACGGACAACCACAGATACGCAGTATTTT.

The chain combines TRBV7-9 with TRBJ1-4; D is perhaps TRBD1 (6 bases). The germline CDR1 and CDR2 sequences are SEHNR and FQNEAQ (reference sequence). This CDR3 has 12 amino acids. This chain's CDR3 is CSSGGGQEKLFF. CDR3 nucleotides: TGTTCCTCAGGCGGGGGCCAAGAAAAACTGTTTTTT.

In this sample, this clone turned up a few times. The rearrangement joins TRBV11-2 to TRBJ1-4; perhaps TRBD1 as D (5 bases). V was trimmed by 4 bases and J by 3 bases, leaving 12 bases between them. Germline lookup yields CDR1 SGHAT and CDR2 FQNNGV. The CDR3 contains 15 residues. CDR3: CASSSTRGANEKLFF. In DNA, the CDR3 is TGTGCCAGCAGCTCGACCCGGGGGGCTAATGAAAAACTGTTTTTT.

Only a few counts were recorded for this clone. V gene TRBV10-3 combines with J gene TRBJ2-3, with 7 positions matching TRBD2. This CDR3 is 16 amino acids long. CDR1 ENHRY and CDR2 SYGVKD come from the germline V gene. J lost 2 bases, V lost 3 bases, and 8 bases had no gene match. The CDR3 loop is CAISEPSGTATDTQYF. The CDR3, as DNA: TGTGCCATCAGTGAACCTAGCGGAACTGCCACAGATACGCAGTATTTT.

To note about this clone: The same CDR3 arises from other DNA sequences in this sample as well. This rearrangement joins TRBV19 to TRBJ2-1; 7 bases are a match to TRBD2. There are 12 residues in the CDR3. With V trimmed by 3 bases and J by 7 bases, 0 bases remained unmatched. Germline-derived CDR1 and CDR2 are LNHDA and SQIVND (reference sequence). Here the CDR3 DNA reads TGTGCCAGTAGTATCGGGGGGAATGAGCAGTTCTTC. Residues: CASSIGGNEQFF.

The CDR3 DNA follows: TGTGCCAGCAGACAGGGGGAGGTCAACACCATATATTTT. It translates to CASRQGEVNTIYF. The chain is built from TRBV7-2 and TRBJ1-3; 8 bases map to TRBD1. Unmatched junction bases numbered 5, after V lost 6 bases and J lost 7 bases. Per germline, CDR1 SGHTA and CDR2 FQGNSA. The CDR3 has 13 residues.

CDR3 region: CAISESRTVDEQYF. CDR3 bases: TGTGCCATCAGTGAGTCGCGGACAGTGGACGAGCAGTACTTC. The chain links TRBV10-3 to TRBJ2-7, with D possibly being TRBD1 (6 bases). V lost 0 bases, J lost 5 bases, and 11 bases lay in between. The CDR3 has 14 amino acids. Germline V gives CDR1 ENHRY, CDR2 SYGVKD.

The J gene is TRBJ2-1, the V gene TRBV7-3; D perhaps matches TRBD2 (5 bases). This CDR3 has 14 amino acids. V shed 5 bases and J shed 1 base, with 9 bases lying between them. Looked up from germline, CDR1 is SGHTA and CDR2 is FQGTGA. This CDR3 reads CASSLAVSYNEQFF. As DNA, the CDR3 is TGTGCCAGCAGCCTAGCCGTGTCCTACAATGAGCAGTTCTTC. The complete variable domain, with remaining parts taken from reference TRBV7-3 and TRBJ2-1, reads GAGVSQTPSNKVTEKGKYVELRCDPISGHTALYWYRQSLGQGPEFLIYFQGTGAADDSGLPNDRFFAVRPEGSVSTLKIQRTERGDSAVYLCASSLAVSYNEQFFGPGTRLTVL.

The chain has TRBV7-9 and TRBJ2-1; TRBD2 agrees at 12 bases. The germline CDR1 and CDR2 sequences are SEHNR and FQNEAQ (reference sequence). The CDR3 is made up of 19 amino acids. V trimming: 6 bases; J trimming: 1 base; junction bases outside the gene matches: 13. CDR3 loop: CASSPRLAGGGRSYNEQFF. The CDR3 nucleotides read TGTGCCAGCAGTCCTCGTCTAGCGGGAGGGGGTAGGTCCTACAATGAGCAGTTCTTC.

V and J are TRBV5-6 and TRBJ2-1; TRBD2 aligns across 9 bases. The V gene's germline CDR1 is SGHDT and CDR2 YYEEEE. The CDR3 covers 17 residues. With 5 bases clipped from V and 3 bases from J, the junction kept 12 bases outside the gene matches. The CDR3 nucleotides read TGTGCCAGCAGTCCTCTCACCGGGACTAGCTACTACAATGAGCAGTTCTTC. Translating it yields CASSPLTGTSYYNEQFF.

The chain links TRBV6-5 to TRBJ1-1; TRBD1 matches 10 bases. This CDR3 spans 15 amino acids. With V trimmed by 6 bases and J by 5 bases, 9 bases remained unmatched. Germline lookup yields CDR1 MNHEY and CDR2 SVGAGI. The CDR3 DNA reads TGTGCCAGCAGACGACAGGGGGCCGTTGGAACTGAAGCTTTCTTT. Amino acid sequence: CASRRQGAVGTEAFF.

The chain's CDR3 is CASSLGPGFGNEQFF. CDR3 DNA: TGTGCCAGCAGCTTGGGACCGGGATTTGGCAATGAGCAGTTCTTC. The chain has TRBV5-6 and TRBJ2-1; weak D call: TRBD2 (5 bases). V lost 0 bases and J lost 6, with 13 bases in between. Germline V gene sequence: CDR1 SGHDT, CDR2 YYEEEE. The length of the CDR3 is 15 residues.

The table lists this clone with a count of one. This rearrangement joins TRBV2 to TRBJ1-2; D remains unclear. V was clipped by 3 bases and J by 8 bases, with 13 bases between them. This CDR3 region has 13 residues. Germline CDR1 SNHLY, CDR2 FYNNEI. The CDR3 protein is CASSEGSAGGYTF. For the CDR3, the DNA is TGTGCCAGCAGTGAGGGTTCCGCGGGGGGCTACACCTTC.

This clone was found once. The chain recombines TRBV15 with TRBJ2-7, with 7 bases fitting TRBD1. V lost 6 bases, J lost 0 bases, and 8 bases stayed unmatched. CDR1 and CDR2 (germline): LNHNV, YYDKDF (reference sequence). The CDR3 totals 15 residues. CDR3 amino acids: CATSIPGQPSYEQYF. The CDR3 DNA sequence: TGTGCCACCAGTATACCGGGACAGCCCTCCTACGAGCAGTACTTC.

This clone has only a few counts. The chain uses TRBV10-3 and TRBJ2-1; 10 nucleotides align to TRBD1. The length of the CDR3 is 15 residues. V shed 7 bases, J shed 7 bases, and the junction held 10 bases outside the gene matches. From germline, CDR1 is ENHRY and CDR2 SYGVKD. The CDR3 sequence is CAITGEDRGTNEQFF. Here the CDR3 DNA reads TGTGCCATCACCGGGGAGGACAGGGGGACGAATGAGCAGTTCTTC.

The chain employs TRBV7-9 and TRBJ1-1; D uncertain. V was clipped by 5 bases and J by 10 bases, with 14 bases between them. The CDR3 is 12 amino acids. Per the germline V gene, CDR1 is SEHNR and CDR2 is FQNEAQ (reference sequence). The CDR3 protein is CASSAEFSPAFF. In DNA form, the CDR3 reads TGTGCCAGCAGCGCCGAGTTCTCCCCAGCTTTCTTT.